A selection of T cell receptor beta chains follows, all from one sample in a study of cytomegalovirus exposure and HLA in healthy donors. Assay: immunoSEQ multiplex PCR; the TCRdb copy retains only in-frame clones and omits some. The sample includes over 90,000 clones, more than 65% of them seen just once. The sequencing sample was made of PBMCs. All receptors derive from a woman aged 18-29 years in good health and CMV-seropositive. Each CDR3 is given with its conserved first and last residue.

V: TRBV4-2
CDR3: CASSQAVRYGYTF

V: TRBV18
CDR3: CASSPPQGGGNTIYF

V: TRBV13
CDR3: CASSIRQGLHEQYF

V: TRBV11-1
CDR3: CASSHDRVTGVAGYTF

V: TRBV5-4
CDR3: CASSYDTVPSFGYTF

V: TRBV28
CDR3: CASSTQGSQPQHF

V: TRBV7-7
CDR3: CASSQGPAGGNEQFF

V: TRBV15
CDR3: CATSSSGTVFSYIPDTQYF

V: TRBV6-6
CDR3: CASSLQGWVETQYF

V: TRBV5-6
CDR3: CASSLQFGFPYEQYF

V: TRBV7-3
CDR3: CASSVGTGRETQYF

V: TRBV2
CDR3: CASSDLSTDTQYF

V: TRBV5-1
CDR3: CASSLVGGQPQHF

V: TRBV19
CDR3: CASSPTRGGYTF

V: TRBV4-1
CDR3: CASSQTHLNYGYTF

V: TRBV2
CDR3: CASSEALNTEAFF

V: TRBV4-3
CDR3: CASSQAGGIGTDTQYF